This T cell receptor (beta chain) was sequenced for a study of response to subunit inactivated influenza vaccine. This clonotype came up a few times. Its antigen remains unknown. Between the trimmed V and J ends, which lost 6 bases and 2 bases, there was a span of 14 bases. Germline CDR1 ENHRY, CDR2 SYGVKD. This CDR3 region has 14 residues. TCRdb reprocessed the RT-PCR reads via MiXCR and lists one record per CDR3 protein. Among 530,000 or so distinct CDR3 sequences, around 15% were seen once, and the ten largest hold roughly 10%. General study results and limits: There was a suggestion from the authors that each seasonal influenza vaccination recruits few new T cells.

The source was PBMCs from blood, collected about 12 days after vaccination. This chain uses TRBV10-3 with TRBJ2-7; D unclear. The clonotype comes from a man aged 45-60 years who received an inactivated influenza vaccine. CDR3 DNA: TGTGCCATCAGCCAACACGACCGACCCTACGAGCAGTACTTC. Translated, it gives CAISQHDRPYEQYF.